The entry below describes one TCR beta chain. Its antigen specificity is not known. Nothing much larger sits one base from this clone, and base qualities are not available. The data stem from a study of blood T cell repertoires in COVID-19 (dated by TCRdb to 2020 to 2021). In the study overall: Collaborator samples came from the United States, Italy and Spain and covered acute and convalescent phases of COVID-19. Sample metadata almost always included a de-identified subject ID, COVID-19 status, age in years and sex. Subjects who had been exposed to COVID-19, were actively infected with it, or had recovered from it provided the deeply sampled blood TCRbeta repertoires that made up the dataset. Where available, HLA class I and class II types were obtained from metadata supplied by the sample provider rather than from assay-based typing. The prospective study material was composed of cDNA or gDNA derived from T cells, B-cell-depleted T cells, or PBMCs. A freely available public database, intended as a resource for researchers studying the immune response to SARS-CoV-2, is where the repertoires were released. The samples were drawn from two sources: the first 160 participants of the ongoing ImmuneRACE study, and 950 to 1,500 subjects contributed by 6 global collaborators. Here is what the overall study found, with its caveats: Clinical and demographic metadata were provided uncurated, with the amount varying by source and participant.

The immunoSEQ Assay, a bias-controlled multiplex PCR, was used to amplify TCRbeta CDR3 regions from genomic DNA. In the original analysis: The number of nucleated cells in each sample was estimated from the amplification of reference gene primers within the assay. To quantify the absolute abundance of each unique TCRbeta CDR3 rearrangement, sequence reads were collapsed and filtered. For each sample, productive Simpson clonality was calculated as the square root of Simpson's diversity index across productive rearrangements. As stored in TCRdb, this immuneACCESS dataset retains in-frame rearrangements with V and J assigned. A fraction of the clones does not appear; measured against another copy, unresolved V genes explain less than half of the discrepancy, and the remainder lacks a known reason. V, J and clone size reflect that table, while D and trimming were determined from the DNA. The sample data list roughly 170,000 clones, and less than 85% of these were observed just once. Less than 3% of the sample rests with the top ten.

Each collaborating institution followed its own protocols to collect whole blood in K2EDTA tubes. Collaborator samples were shipped for TCRbeta analysis as frozen whole blood, isolated PBMCs, or DNA extracted from either sample type. Trimming leaves V shorter by 5 bases and J shorter by 4 bases, with the junction holding 10 bases beyond the gene matches. CDR1 is given as MDHEN and CDR2 as SYDVKM, both from the germline V gene. The CDR3 numbers 16 residues from cysteine through phenylalanine. Here the CDR3 DNA is all that survives: 48 bases in frame from base 1. This sequence uses TRBV28 and TRBJ1-4; 7 junctional bases match TRBD1. This TCR was recovered from a woman at least 80 years old with acute or convalescent COVID-19. The sample was peripheral blood. The CDR3 has the sequence CASSRIDRVVNEKLFF. In nucleotide form, the sequence is TGTGCCAGCAGTCGGATAGACAGGGTTGTTAATGAAAAACTGTTTTTT.